This T cell receptor (beta chain) derives from a study of blood T cells in healthy people across ages. Study conclusions and caveats: With age, beta diversity per million T cells declined roughly linearly, significantly by over 35.

This CDR3 region has 14 residues. Looked up from germline, CDR1 is MDHEN and CDR2 is SYDVKM. V lost 6 bases to trimming and J lost 6 bases, with 15 bases between them. Notes on this clonotype: Antigen: not known.

Next came a second PCR, run for roughly 6 to 11 cycles, which used a sample-barcoded 5' primer along with a J-beta primer mix. TCRdb called the 5' RACE reads again in MiXCR, with one record for every CDR3 protein. The data show 750,000 to 950,000 distinct CDR3 sequences, approximately 32% seen once. This sample also appeared in a second study, on T cells of mothers and their children.

This TCR was recovered from a woman between 40 and 55 years old in good health. Sequencing was carried out using blood. This chain connects TRBV28 to TRBJ1-5; tentatively, D is TRBD1 (6 bases). In nucleotides, the CDR3 is TGTGCCAGCAGGGTAATGGGGGGCCTTCAGCCCCAGCATTTT. Translating gives CASRVMGGLQPQHF.